The T cell receptor (beta chain) described here comes from a study of blood T cells in healthy people across ages. Regarding this clonotype: The target antigen is unknown.

With V trimmed by 7 bases and J by 0 bases, 9 bases remained unmatched. This CDR3 is 14 amino acids long. Germline V lookup: CDR1 SQVTM, CDR2 ANQGSEA. Regarding the study as a whole: Age showed a roughly linear inverse relationship with TCR beta diversity per million T cells.

A second PCR of 7 to 11 cycles used a sample-barcoded 5' primer and a J-beta primer mix. TCRdb re-analysed the 5' RACE reads in MiXCR, keeping a single row per CDR3 protein. The sample has roughly 700,000 distinct CDR3 sequences, 32% seen once. This clonotype was sampled from a woman of 80 years or more in good health. V usage is TRBV29-1 and J usage is TRBJ2-7; 7 nucleotides match TRBD1. Input material: blood. The CDR3 nucleotides are TGCAGCGCCTCAACCCGGGACAGCTCCTACGAGCAGTACTTC. It encodes CSASTRDSSYEQYF.